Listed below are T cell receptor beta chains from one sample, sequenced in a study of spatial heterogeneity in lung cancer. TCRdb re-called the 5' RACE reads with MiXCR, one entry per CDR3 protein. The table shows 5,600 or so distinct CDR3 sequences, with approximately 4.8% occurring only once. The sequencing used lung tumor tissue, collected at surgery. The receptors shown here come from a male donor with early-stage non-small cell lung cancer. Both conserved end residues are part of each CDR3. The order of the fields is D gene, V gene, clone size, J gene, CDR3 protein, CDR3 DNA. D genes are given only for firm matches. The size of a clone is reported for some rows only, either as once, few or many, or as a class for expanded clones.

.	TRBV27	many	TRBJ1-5	CASSFTSRGRNQPQHF	TGTGCCAGCAGTTTTACCTCGCGGGGCCGAAATCAGCCCCAGCATTTT
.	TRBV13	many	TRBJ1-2	CASSSGVGELGYGYTF	TGTGCCAGCAGCTCCGGCGTAGGGGAGTTGGGCTATGGCTACACCTTC
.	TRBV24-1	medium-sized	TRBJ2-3	CATSDYRDTQYF	TGTGCCACCAGTGATTACCGAGATACGCAGTATTTT
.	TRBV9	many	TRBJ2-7	CASSVTEGYEQYF	TGTGCCAGCAGCGTAACCGAGGGATACGAGCAGTACTTC
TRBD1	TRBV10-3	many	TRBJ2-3	CAIRFDRGPTDTQYF	TGTGCCATCAGATTCGACAGGGGCCCCACAGATACGCAGTATTTT
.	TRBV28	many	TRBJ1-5	CASSFIQGPQPQHF	TGTGCCAGCAGTTTCATCCAGGGGCCACAGCCCCAGCATTTT
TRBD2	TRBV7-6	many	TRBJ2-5	CASSPRGRVETQYF	TGTGCCAGCAGCCCCCGTGGGAGGGTTGAGACCCAGTACTTC
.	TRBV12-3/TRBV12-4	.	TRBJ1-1	CASSLQGLNTEAFF	TGTGCCAGCAGTTTACAGGGATTGAACACTGAAGCTTTCTTT
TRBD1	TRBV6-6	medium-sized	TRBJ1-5	CASSTQGADQPQHF	TGTGCCAGCAGTACACAGGGGGCGGACCAGCCCCAGCATTTT
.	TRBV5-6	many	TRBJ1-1	CASSLVRAGEAFF	TGTGCCAGCAGCTTGGTTAGGGCGGGAGAAGCTTTCTTT
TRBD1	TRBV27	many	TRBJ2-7	CASSAQGVSYEQYF	TGTGCCAGCAGTGCCCAGGGGGTCTCCTACGAGCAGTACTTC
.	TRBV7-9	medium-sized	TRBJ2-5	CASSITETQYF	TGTGCCAGCAGCATAACGGAGACCCAGTACTTC
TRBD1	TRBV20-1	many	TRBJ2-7	CSANPGQGDYEQYF	TGCAGTGCCAACCCGGGACAGGGAGACTACGAGCAGTACTTC
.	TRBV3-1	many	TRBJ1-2	CASSQDNSDGYTF	TGTGCCAGCAGCCAAGATAACTCTGATGGCTACACCTTC
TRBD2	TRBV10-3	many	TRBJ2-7	CAISPSGADYEQYF	TGTGCCATCAGCCCTAGCGGGGCAGACTACGAGCAGTACTTC
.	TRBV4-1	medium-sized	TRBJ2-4	CASSQVFAVAKNIQYF	TGCGCCAGCAGCCAAGTTTTCGCGGTGGCCAAAAACATTCAGTACTTC
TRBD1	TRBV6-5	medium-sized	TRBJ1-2	CASSTGTGNRGYTF	TGTGCCAGCAGTACCGGGACAGGGAATAGAGGCTACACCTTC
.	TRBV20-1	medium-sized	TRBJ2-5	CSARVPGETQYF	TGCAGTGCTAGAGTGCCTGGAGAGACCCAGTACTTC
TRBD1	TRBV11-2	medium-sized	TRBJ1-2	CASSPATMTGAGYTF	TGTGCCAGCAGCCCGGCCACTATGACAGGGGCAGGCTACACCTTC
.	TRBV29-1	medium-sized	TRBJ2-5	CSVLQQDFETQYF	TGCAGCGTTTTACAACAGGACTTTGAGACCCAGTACTTC
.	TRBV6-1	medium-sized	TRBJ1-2	CASSVITTRTNYGYTF	TGTGCCAGCAGTGTGATTACGACACGAACTAACTATGGCTACACCTTC
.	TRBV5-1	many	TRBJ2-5	CASSWDQETQYF	TGCGCCAGCAGCTGGGACCAAGAGACCCAGTACTTC
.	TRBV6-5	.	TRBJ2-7	CASHLGAGPRNEQYF	TGTGCCAGCCACCTTGGGGCAGGCCCTCGGAACGAGCAGTACTTC
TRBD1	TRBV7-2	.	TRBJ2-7	CASSLRDRGYHEQYF	TGTGCCAGCAGCTTAAGGGACAGGGGGTACCACGAGCAGTACTTC
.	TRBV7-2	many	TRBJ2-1	CASSLVRGTYNEQFF	TGTGCCAGCAGCTTAGTGCGGGGCACCTACAATGAGCAGTTCTTC
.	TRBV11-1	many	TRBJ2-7	CASSLRPFGAYEQYF	TGTGCCAGCAGCCTCCGGCCCTTCGGAGCCTACGAGCAGTACTTC
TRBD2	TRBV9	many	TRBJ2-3	CASSGPEREGTDTQYF	TGTGCCAGCAGCGGACCTGAGCGGGAAGGCACAGATACGCAGTATTTT
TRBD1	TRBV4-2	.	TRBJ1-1	CASSQGRDRLIPEAFF	TGTGCCAGCAGCCAGGGCAGGGACAGGCTTATCCCTGAAGCTTTCTTT
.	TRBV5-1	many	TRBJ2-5	CASSSDRQIQYF	TGCGCCAGCAGCTCCGACAGGCAGATACAGTACTTC
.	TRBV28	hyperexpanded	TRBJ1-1	CASSPVASNTEAFF	TGTGCCAGCAGCCCAGTCGCCTCTAACACTGAAGCTTTCTTT
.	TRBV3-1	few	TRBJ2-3	CASSQGVAAVSTDTQYF	TGTGCCAGCAGCCAAGGAGTCGCGGCAGTAAGCACAGATACGCAGTATTTT
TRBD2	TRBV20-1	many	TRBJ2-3	CSAQSGSATDTQYF	TGCAGTGCTCAGAGCGGGAGTGCCACAGATACGCAGTATTTT